At least ten counts were recorded for the clone carrying this TCR beta chain. Antigen specificity is unknown. CDR3 regions of TCR beta were amplified from RNA transcripts. HTBI primers were used in a first-round RT-PCR, which preceded a second-round multiplex PCR. TCRdb used MiXCR to reprocess the multiplex PCR reads, holding one entry per CDR3 protein. The table records about 400,000 distinct CDR3 sequences, 21% of them present only once. The data stem from a study of Graves' ophthalmopathy and Graves' hyperthyroidism. Study conclusions and caveats: Ophthalmopathy progression prediction by the model yielded a sensitivity of more than 60% and a specificity of roughly 72%. Ophthalmopathy versus stable hyperthyroidism: 13-signature model gave less than 90% sensitivity, 75% to 83% specificity.

With 3 bases removed from V and 0 bases from J, the gap between germline ends came to 8 bases. The CDR3 is 14 residues long. The clonotype was recovered from a young woman with stable Graves' hyperthyroidism. Sequenced sample: peripheral blood. V and J are TRBV12-3 or TRBV12-4 and TRBJ1-1; the D is unclear. CDR3 coding DNA: TGTGCCAGCAGTTTGTCCCAGATGAACACTGAAGCTTTCTTT. This codes for CASSLSQMNTEAFF.